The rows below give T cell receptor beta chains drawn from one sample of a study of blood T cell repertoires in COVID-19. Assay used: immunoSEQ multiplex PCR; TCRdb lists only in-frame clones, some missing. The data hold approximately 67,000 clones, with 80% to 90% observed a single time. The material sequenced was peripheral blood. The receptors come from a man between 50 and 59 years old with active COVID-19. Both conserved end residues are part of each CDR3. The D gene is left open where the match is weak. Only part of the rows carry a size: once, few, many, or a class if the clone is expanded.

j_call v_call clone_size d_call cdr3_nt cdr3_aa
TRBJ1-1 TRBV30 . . TGTGCCTGGAGAATTGGGGGGGCGTTTAGGAACACTGAAGCTTTCTTT CAWRIGGAFRNTEAFF
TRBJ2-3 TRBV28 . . TGTGCCAGCAGGCCCCTAGAGGGATCGGTAGATACGCAGTATTTT CASRPLEGSVDTQYF
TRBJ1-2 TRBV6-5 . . TGTGCCAGCAGGGCTACCTGGCAGGCCCATGGCTACACCTTC CASRATWQAHGYTF
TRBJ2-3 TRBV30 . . TGTGCCTGGAGTGCCGGGTTAACTAGCACAGATACGCAGTATTTT CAWSAGLTSTDTQYF
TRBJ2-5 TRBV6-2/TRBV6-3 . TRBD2 TGTGCCAGCAGCCAGCGGGGGATCCAAGAGACCCAGTACTTC CASSQRGIQETQYF
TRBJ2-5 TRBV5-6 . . TGTGCCAGCAGCCTGACGAGGAGGGCGGAGACCCAGTACTTC CASSLTRRAETQYF
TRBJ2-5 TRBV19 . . TGTGCCAGTCCAAGGACTCCGCGGAGGGAGACCCAGTACTTC CASPRTPRRETQYF
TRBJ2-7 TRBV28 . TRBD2 TGTGCCAGCAGTTTACTCGCGGGAGAAAGCGAGCAGTACTTC CASSLLAGESEQYF
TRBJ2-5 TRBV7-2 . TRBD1 TGTGCCAGCAGCTTAGGAGGGGGCCGGGTGGAGACCCAGTACTTC CASSLGGGRVETQYF
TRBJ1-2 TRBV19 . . TGTGCCAGTAGTATACCCCAGGGTCGGACTAACTATGGCTACACCTTC CASSIPQGRTNYGYTF
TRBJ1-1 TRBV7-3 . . TGTGCCAGCAGCTTAACGGGGCAGTCGAACACTGAAGCTTTCTTT CASSLTGQSNTEAFF
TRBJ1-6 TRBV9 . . TGTGCCAGCAGCGTAGCGGGTGAGGACAAATTGGATAATTCACCCCTCCACTTT CASSVAGEDKLDNSPLHF
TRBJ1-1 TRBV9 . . TGTGCCAGCAGCATGCTTAACAATGAAGCTTTCTTT CASSMLNNEAFF
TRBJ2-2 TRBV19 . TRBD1 TGTGCCAGTGAGGGGGCGCGGGACACCGGGGAGCTGTTTTTT CASEGARDTGELFF
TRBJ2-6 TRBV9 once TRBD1 TGTGCCAGCAGCGTAGGGGTACAGGGGAGCTCTGGGGCCAACGTCCTGACTTTC CASSVGVQGSSGANVLTF
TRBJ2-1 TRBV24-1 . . TGTGCCACCAGTGACCCGAGTGACAGAGCAAGCTCCTACAATGAGCAGTTCTTC CATSDPSDRASSYNEQFF
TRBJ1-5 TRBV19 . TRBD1 TGTGCCACCAGACAGGGTGGTCAGCCCCAGCATTTT CATRQGGQPQHF
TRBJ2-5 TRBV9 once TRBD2 TGTGCCAGCAGCCCCCGAGGGGGGTTTGTCGCGGGAGGGCTTGGGGAGACCCAGTACTTC CASSPRGGFVAGGLGETQYF
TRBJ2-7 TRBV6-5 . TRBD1 TGTGCCAGCAGAAAGGGGGCGGGCTACGAGCAGTACTTC CASRKGAGYEQYF
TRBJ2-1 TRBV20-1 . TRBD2 TGCAGTGCTAGTAGGCTTGGCGGGAGGGGCCTCTTTGAGCAGTTCTTC CSASRLGGRGLFEQFF
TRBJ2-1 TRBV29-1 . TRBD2 TGCAGCGTTGAAGTACGTCTAGCGGATCCCAATGAGCAGTTCTTC CSVEVRLADPNEQFF
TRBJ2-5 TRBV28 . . TGTGCCAGCAGTCCCACGCAGGGAGGCGAGACCCAGTACTTC CASSPTQGGETQYF
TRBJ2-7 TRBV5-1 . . TGCGCCAGCAGCTTGGAGGAGGAGGGGCAGGACGAGCAGTACTTC CASSLEEEGQDEQYF
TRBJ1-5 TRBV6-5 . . TGTGCCAGCAGTTACGCGGGGATTGGCAATCAGCCCCAGCATTTT CASSYAGIGNQPQHF
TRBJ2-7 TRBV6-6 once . TGTGCCAGCAGCCCTCCGACTTACGAGCAGTACTTC CASSPPTYEQYF
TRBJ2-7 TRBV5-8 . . TGTGCCAGCAGCTTGGTCAGGGGCTACGAGCAGTACTTC CASSLVRGYEQYF
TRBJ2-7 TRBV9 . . TGTGCCAGCAGCGTACAGGGGCAGGTTCTTGGCGAGCAGTACTTC CASSVQGQVLGEQYF
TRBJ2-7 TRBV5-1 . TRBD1 TGCGCCAGCAGCCCGGACAGGGGTGACGAGCAGTACTTC CASSPDRGDEQYF
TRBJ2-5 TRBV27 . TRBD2 TGTGCCAGCAGTTTATTAGCGGGTGCTAGACTGTACCAAGAGACCCAGTACTTC CASSLLAGARLYQETQYF
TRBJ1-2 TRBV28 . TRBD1 TGTGCCAGCAGTTTACAGGGGGTAAACTATGGCTACACCTTC CASSLQGVNYGYTF
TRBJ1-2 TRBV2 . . TGTGCCAGCAGTGCTCACGGGAGCAAACTTAACTATGGCTACACCTTC CASSAHGSKLNYGYTF
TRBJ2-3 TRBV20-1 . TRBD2 TGCAGTGCTAGTATTCTGGGACTAGCGGGGGGGCCACAGTATTTT CSASILGLAGGPQYF
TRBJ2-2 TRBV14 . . TGTGCCAGCAGCCCGCGCCGAGTGAACACCGGGGAGCTGTTTTTT CASSPRRVNTGELFF
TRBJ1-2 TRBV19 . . TGTGCCAGTAGTACCACCCGAATACCGACAGGAGTGGACGGCTACACCTTC CASSTTRIPTGVDGYTF
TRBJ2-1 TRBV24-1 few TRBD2 TGTGCCACCAGTGATACCGGACTAGCGCGCTTAAATGAGCAGTTCTTC CATSDTGLARLNEQFF
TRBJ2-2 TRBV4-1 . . TGCGCCAGCAGCCAATCCGGGACGAACACCGGGGAGCTGTTTTTT CASSQSGTNTGELFF
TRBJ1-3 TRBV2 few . TGTGCCAGCAGGCCTACTCTAGCTGGAAACACCATATATTTT CASRPTLAGNTIYF
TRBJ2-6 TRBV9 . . TGTGCCAGCAGCGTAGGAACGGGGGACAGAGTAACCTCTGGGGCCAACGTCCTGACTTTC CASSVGTGDRVTSGANVLTF
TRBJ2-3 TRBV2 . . TGTGCCAGCACAGGAGATACGCAGTATTTT CASTGDTQYF
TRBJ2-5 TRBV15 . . TGTGCCACCAGCAACCCGGAAAAGGGACTCCAAGAGACCCAGTACTTC CATSNPEKGLQETQYF
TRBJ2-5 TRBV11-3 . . TGTGCCAGCAGTAATGGTGGGCTACAAGAGACCCAGTACTTC CASSNGGLQETQYF
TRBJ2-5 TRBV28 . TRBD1 TGTGCCAGCAGTCTATCCGGGACAGTGTACCAAGAGACCCAGTACTTC CASSLSGTVYQETQYF
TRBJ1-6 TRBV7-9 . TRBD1 TGTGCCAGCAGCCCCAGGACAGGGTTTTCACCCCTCCACTTT CASSPRTGFSPLHF
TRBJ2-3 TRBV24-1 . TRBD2 TGTGCCACCAGTGAAACCGGGACTAGGGGCACAGATACGCAGTATTTT CATSETGTRGTDTQYF
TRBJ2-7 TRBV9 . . TGTGCCAGCAGCGTAGACACAACAAACCCCGAGCAGTACTTC CASSVDTTNPEQYF
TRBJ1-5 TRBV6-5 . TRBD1 TGTGCCAGCAGGGGGACAGGGGCCAATCAGCCCCAGCATTTT CASRGTGANQPQHF
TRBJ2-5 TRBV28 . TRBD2 TGTGCCAGCAGTCTCCAGGGAGGGAAAGAGACCCAGTACTTC CASSLQGGKETQYF
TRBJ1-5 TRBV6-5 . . TGTGCCAGCATCCCCGGGGGAAAGGGTAATCAGCCCCAGCATTTT CASIPGGKGNQPQHF